These 10 T cell receptor beta chains were sequenced from one sample in a study of blood T cell repertoires in COVID-19. Data came from immunoSEQ multiplex PCR; TCRdb stores just in-frame clones and leaves some out. The table includes over 250,000 clones, about 73% detected once. The source material was peripheral blood. The receptors derive from a woman older than 75 with acute or convalescent COVID-19.

The chain couples TRBV6-5 to TRBJ2-7; 7 nucleotides match TRBD1. The length of the CDR3 is 16 residues. Germline loops: CDR1 MNHEY, CDR2 SVGAGI. V trimming: 2 bases; J trimming: 2 bases; junction bases outside the gene matches: 9. The CDR3 bases are TGTGCCAGCAGTTACGGCGCCTTAGACAGGGCCTACGAGCAGTACTTC. This translates into CASSYGALDRAYEQYF.

V gene TRBV5-1 combines with J gene TRBJ2-7; 7 nucleotides line up with TRBD2. CDR3 length equals 14 residues. Unmatched junction bases numbered 7, after V lost 4 bases and J lost 3 bases. CDR1 SGHRS and CDR2 YFSETQ come from the germline V gene. The CDR3, as DNA: TGCGCCAGCAGCCTTCTCGGGGGGTACTACGAGCAGTACTTC. Translating it yields CASSLLGGYYEQYF.

This sequence joins TRBV29-1 and TRBJ1-1; 7 bases fit TRBD1. Losses at the gene ends were 6 bases for V and 5 bases for J; bases not matched to a gene: 6. Germline assignment: CDR1 SQVTM and CDR2 ANQGSEA. This CDR3 is 12 amino acids long. CDR3 amino acids: CSVTGRWTEAFF. CDR3 in DNA: TGCAGCGTGACAGGGCGGTGGACTGAAGCTTTCTTT.

This clone was found a few times. The CDR3, as DNA: TGTGCCAGCAGTGAAGGCAGGGGGCCCTACAATGAGCAGTTCTTC. Its protein product is CASSEGRGPYNEQFF. The chain links TRBV2 to TRBJ2-1; 8 bases fit TRBD1. The CDR3 sequence is 15 residues long. V was pared by 1 base and J by 2 bases, with 1 base of the junction left unmatched. Germline V gives CDR1 SNHLY, CDR2 FYNNEI.

This clone was picked up a small number of times. The rearrangement uses TRBV9 and TRBJ2-7, with D unresolved. Germline V gene data show CDR1 as SGDLS and CDR2 as YYNGEE. Trimming cost V 4 bases and J 12 bases, with 20 bases left between them. The CDR3 sequence is 13 residues long. CDR3 region: CASSPHSPLERYF. CDR3 in DNA: TGTGCCAGCAGCCCCCACAGTCCTCTCGAACGGTACTTC. Looking up the rest from reference TRBV9 and TRBJ2-7 gives the full variable domain: DSGVTQTPKHLITATGQRVTLRCSPRSGDLSVYWYQQSLDQGLQFLIQYYNGEERAKGNILERFSAQQFPDLHSELNLSSLELGDSALYFCASSPHSPLERYFGPGTRLTVT.

In this sample, this clone turned up once. The chain links TRBV18 to TRBJ1-4; TRBD1 agrees at 7 bases. V lost 5 bases, J lost 5 bases, and 11 bases stayed unmatched. The CDR3 spans 16 residues. In germline, CDR1 is KGHSH, CDR2 LQKENI. CDR3 amino acids: CASSASEGQMNEKLFF. CDR3 DNA sequence: TGTGCCAGCTCAGCATCCGAGGGACAGATGAATGAAAAACTGTTTTTT.

The J gene is TRBJ2-5, the V gene TRBV28; 10 bases agree with TRBD2. This CDR3 region has 16 residues. CDR1 and CDR2 from the germline V gene are MDHEN and SYDVKM. The ends lost 6 bases at V and 5 bases at J; junction bases unmatched: 12. CDR3 DNA sequence: TGTGCCAGCAGCCCTCGAGCGGGGGGGCCCCGGGAGACCCAGTACTTC. Amino acids: CASSPRAGGPRETQYF.

This clone was found a few times. This chain uses TRBV23-1 with TRBJ1-3; D is possibly TRBD1 (6 bases). TRBV23-1 is an ORF, with its function uncertain. This CDR3 comprises 16 residues. V was shortened by 4 bases and J by 0 bases, with 13 bases between the two germline ends. The chain's CDR3 is CASSLPGAYSGNTIYF. The CDR3 bases are TGCGCCAGCAGTCTTCCAGGGGCCTACTCTGGAAACACCATATATTTT.

The chain recombines TRBV6-1 with TRBJ2-3; a possible D gene is TRBD2 (6 bases). The CDR3 totals 15 residues. V shed 2 bases and J shed 3 bases, with 12 bases lying between them. CDR1 is MNHNS and CDR2 is SASEGT in the germline V gene. CDR3 nucleotide sequence: TGTGCCAGCAGTGAATCGGCGGGAAAGACAGATACGCAGTATTTT. Protein: CASSESAGKTDTQYF.

This rearrangement joins TRBV5-4 to TRBJ2-7, with a weak D call TRBD1 (5 bases). CDR1 and CDR2 (germline): SGHNT, YYREEE (reference sequence). V shed 2 bases and J shed 2 bases, with 17 bases lying between them. This CDR3 contains 16 residues. This CDR3 is CASSFEPPKGTYEQYF. CDR3 coding DNA: TGTGCCAGCAGCTTTGAACCCCCCAAGGGGACCTACGAGCAGTACTTC. The whole variable domain, remainder taken from reference TRBV5-4 and TRBJ2-7, is ETGVTQSPTHLIKTRGQQVTLRCSSQSGHNTVSWYQQALGQGPQFIFQYYREEENGRGNFPPRFSGLQFPNYSSELNVNALELDDSALYLCASSFEPPKGTYEQYFGPGTRLTVT.